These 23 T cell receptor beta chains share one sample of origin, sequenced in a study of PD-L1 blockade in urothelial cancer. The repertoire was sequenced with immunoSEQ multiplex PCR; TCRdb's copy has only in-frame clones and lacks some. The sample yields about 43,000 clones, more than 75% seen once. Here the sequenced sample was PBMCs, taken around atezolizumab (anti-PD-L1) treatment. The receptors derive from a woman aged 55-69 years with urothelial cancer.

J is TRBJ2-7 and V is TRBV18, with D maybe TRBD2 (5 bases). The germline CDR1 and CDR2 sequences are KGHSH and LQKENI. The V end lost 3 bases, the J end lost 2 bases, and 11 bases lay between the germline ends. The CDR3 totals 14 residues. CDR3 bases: TGTGCCAGCTCACCCCTACGGGAAGCCTACGAGCAGTACTTC. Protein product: CASSPLREAYEQYF.

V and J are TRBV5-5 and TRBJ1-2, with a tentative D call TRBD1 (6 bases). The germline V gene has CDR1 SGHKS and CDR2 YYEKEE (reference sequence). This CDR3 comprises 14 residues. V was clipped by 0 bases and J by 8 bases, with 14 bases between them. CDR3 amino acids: CASSLARGAGGYTF. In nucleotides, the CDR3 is TGTGCCAGCAGCTTGGCCAGGGGCGCCGGAGGCTACACCTTC.

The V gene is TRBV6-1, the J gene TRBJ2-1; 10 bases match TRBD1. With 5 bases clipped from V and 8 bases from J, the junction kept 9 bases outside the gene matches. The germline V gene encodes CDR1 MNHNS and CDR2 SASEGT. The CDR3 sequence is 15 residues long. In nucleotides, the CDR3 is TGTGCCAGCAGTATAGGACAGGGGGAGGTAGATGAGCAGTTCTTC. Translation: CASSIGQGEVDEQFF.

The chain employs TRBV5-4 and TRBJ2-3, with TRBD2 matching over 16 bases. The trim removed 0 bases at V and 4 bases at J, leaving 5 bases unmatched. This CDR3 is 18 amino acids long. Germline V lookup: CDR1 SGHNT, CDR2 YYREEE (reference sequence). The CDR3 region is CASSLAPGTSGRADTQYF. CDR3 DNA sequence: TGTGCCAGCAGCTTGGCCCCCGGGACTAGCGGGAGGGCAGATACGCAGTATTTT.

CDR3 bases: TGTGCCAGCAACCCGTTGGGGAGGGCGGACAAGAACTATGGCTACACCTTC. The encoded protein is CASNPLGRADKNYGYTF. The gene calls are TRBV27 and TRBJ1-2, with D tentatively TRBD1 (5 bases). The germline CDR1 and CDR2 sequences are MNHEY and SMNVEV (reference sequence). CDR3 length equals 17 residues. Trimming pared 7 bases from V and 2 bases from J, leaving 23 bases between.

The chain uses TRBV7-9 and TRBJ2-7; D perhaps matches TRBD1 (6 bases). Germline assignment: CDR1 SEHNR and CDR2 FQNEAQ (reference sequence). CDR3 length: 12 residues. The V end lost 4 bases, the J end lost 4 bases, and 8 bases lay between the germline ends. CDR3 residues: CASSSRGYEQYF. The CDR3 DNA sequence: TGTGCCAGCAGCTCCAGGGGATACGAGCAGTACTTC.

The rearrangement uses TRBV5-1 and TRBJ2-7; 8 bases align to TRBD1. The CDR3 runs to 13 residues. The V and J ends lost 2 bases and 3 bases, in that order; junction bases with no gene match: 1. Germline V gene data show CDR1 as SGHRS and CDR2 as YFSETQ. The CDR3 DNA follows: TGCGCCAGCAGCTTAGACAGGGGCTACGAGCAGTACTTC. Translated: CASSLDRGYEQYF.

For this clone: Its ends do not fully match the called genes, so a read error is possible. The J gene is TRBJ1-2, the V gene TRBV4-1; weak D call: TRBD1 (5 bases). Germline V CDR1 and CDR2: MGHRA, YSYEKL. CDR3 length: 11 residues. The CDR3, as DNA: TGCGCCAGCAGCCTCTCGACAGACATTAAATTC. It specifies CASSLSTDIKF.

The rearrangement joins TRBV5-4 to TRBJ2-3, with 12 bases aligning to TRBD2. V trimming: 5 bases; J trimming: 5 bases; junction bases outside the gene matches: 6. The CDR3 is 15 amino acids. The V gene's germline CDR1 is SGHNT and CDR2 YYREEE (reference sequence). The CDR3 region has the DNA TGTGCCAGCAGTCTAGCGGGGGGGCCAGTAGATACGCAGTATTTT. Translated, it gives CASSLAGGPVDTQYF.

The CDR3 spells CASSSWRGVAEQYF. CDR3 sequence (DNA): TGTGCCAGCAGTTCCTGGCGGGGGGTTGCCGAGCAGTACTTC. The V and J genes are TRBV5-4 and TRBJ2-7, with 8 bases matching TRBD2. After removal of 5 bases from V and 6 bases from J, the junction contained 10 bases not matched to a gene. Germline V gene data show CDR1 as SGHNT and CDR2 as YYREEE (reference sequence). This CDR3 contains 14 residues.

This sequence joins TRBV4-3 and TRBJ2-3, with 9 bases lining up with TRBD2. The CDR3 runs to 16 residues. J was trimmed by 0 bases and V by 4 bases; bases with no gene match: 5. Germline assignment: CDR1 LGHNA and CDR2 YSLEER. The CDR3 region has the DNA TGCGCCAGCAGCCTCCACGGGACTAGCAGCACAGATACGCAGTATTTT. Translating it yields CASSLHGTSSTDTQYF.

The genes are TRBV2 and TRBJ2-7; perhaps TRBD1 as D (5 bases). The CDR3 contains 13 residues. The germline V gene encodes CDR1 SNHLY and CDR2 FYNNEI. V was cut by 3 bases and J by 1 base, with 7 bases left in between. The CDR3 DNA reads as TGTGCCAGCAGTGACAGGGCTTCCTACGAGCAGTACTTC. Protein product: CASSDRASYEQYF.

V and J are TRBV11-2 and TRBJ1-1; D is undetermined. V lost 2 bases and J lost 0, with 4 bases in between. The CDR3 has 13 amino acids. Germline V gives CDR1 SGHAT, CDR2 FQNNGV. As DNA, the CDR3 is TGTGCCAGCAGCTTATCGGTGAACACTGAAGCTTTCTTT. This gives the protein CASSLSVNTEAFF.

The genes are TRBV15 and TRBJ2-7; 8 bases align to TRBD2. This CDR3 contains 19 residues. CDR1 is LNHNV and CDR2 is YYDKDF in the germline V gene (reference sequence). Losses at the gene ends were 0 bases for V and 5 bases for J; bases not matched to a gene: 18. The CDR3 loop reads CATSRDRGGTLADPHEQYF. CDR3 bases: TGTGCCACCAGCAGAGATAGAGGGGGGACACTAGCGGACCCCCACGAGCAGTACTTC.

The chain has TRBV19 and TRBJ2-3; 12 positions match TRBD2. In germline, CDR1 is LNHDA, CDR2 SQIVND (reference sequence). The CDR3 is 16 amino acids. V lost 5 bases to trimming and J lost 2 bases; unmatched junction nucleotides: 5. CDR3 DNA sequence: TGTGCCAGTAGTCCGACTAGCGGGAGCGTCACAGATACGCAGTATTTT. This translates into CASSPTSGSVTDTQYF.

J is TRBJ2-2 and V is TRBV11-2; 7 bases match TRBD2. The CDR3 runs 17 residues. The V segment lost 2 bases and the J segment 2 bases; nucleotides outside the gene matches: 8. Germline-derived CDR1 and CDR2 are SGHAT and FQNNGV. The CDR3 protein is CASSLRFGTINTGELFF. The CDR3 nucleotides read TGTGCCAGCAGCTTACGTTTTGGGACTATAAACACCGGGGAGCTGTTTTTT.

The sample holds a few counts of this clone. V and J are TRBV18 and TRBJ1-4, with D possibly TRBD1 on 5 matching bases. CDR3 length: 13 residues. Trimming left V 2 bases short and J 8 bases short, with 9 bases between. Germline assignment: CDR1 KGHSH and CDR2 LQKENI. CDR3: CASSPAGNEKLFF. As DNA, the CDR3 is TGTGCCAGCTCACCAGCAGGGAACGAAAAACTGTTTTTT.

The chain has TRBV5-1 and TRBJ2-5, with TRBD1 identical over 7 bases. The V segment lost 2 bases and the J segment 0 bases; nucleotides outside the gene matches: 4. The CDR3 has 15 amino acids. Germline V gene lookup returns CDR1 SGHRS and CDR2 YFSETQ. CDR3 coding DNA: TGCGCCAGCAGCTTTGCGCAGGGGGACCAAGAGACCCAGTACTTC. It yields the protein CASSFAQGDQETQYF.

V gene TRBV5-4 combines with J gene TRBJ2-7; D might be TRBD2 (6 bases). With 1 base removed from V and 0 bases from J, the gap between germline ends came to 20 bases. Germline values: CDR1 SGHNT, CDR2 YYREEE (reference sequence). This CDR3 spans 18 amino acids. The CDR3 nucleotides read TGTGCCAGCAGCTTGTCCCGTTCGGGAGAGGGACCCTCCTACGAGCAGTACTTC. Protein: CASSLSRSGEGPSYEQYF. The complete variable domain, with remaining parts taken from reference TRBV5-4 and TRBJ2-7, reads ETGVTQSPTHLIKTRGQQVTLRCSSQSGHNTVSWYQQALGQGPQFIFQYYREEENGRGNFPPRFSGLQFPNYSSELNVNALELDDSALYLCASSLSRSGEGPSYEQYFGPGTRLTVT.

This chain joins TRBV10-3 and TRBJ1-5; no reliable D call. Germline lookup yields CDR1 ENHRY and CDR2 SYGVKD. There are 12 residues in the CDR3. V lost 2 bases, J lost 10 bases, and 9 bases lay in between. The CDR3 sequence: CAISEPSLPQHF. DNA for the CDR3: TGTGCCATCAGTGAGCCCTCCCTACCCCAGCATTTT.

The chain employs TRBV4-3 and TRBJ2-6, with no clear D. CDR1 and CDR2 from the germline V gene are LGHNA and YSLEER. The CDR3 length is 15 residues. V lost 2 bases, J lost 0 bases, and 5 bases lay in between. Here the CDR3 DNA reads TGCGCCAGCAGCCAATGGAGCTCTGGGGCCAACGTCCTGACTTTC. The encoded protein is CASSQWSSGANVLTF.

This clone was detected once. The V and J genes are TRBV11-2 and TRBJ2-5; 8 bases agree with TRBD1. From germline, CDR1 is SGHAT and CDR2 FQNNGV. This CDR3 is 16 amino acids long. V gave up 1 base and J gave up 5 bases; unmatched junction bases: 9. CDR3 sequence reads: CASSLVSQGAWETQYF. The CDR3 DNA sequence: TGTGCCAGCAGCTTAGTTAGCCAGGGGGCGTGGGAGACCCAGTACTTC.

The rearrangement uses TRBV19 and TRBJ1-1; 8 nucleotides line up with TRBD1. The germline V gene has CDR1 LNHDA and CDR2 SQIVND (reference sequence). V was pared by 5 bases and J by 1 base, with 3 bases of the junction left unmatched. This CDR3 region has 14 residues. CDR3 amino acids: CASSPGGWNTEAFF. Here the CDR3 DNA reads TGTGCCAGTAGTCCAGGGGGCTGGAACACTGAAGCTTTCTTT.